A single sample gave rise to the 31 T cell receptor beta chains below, sequenced in a study of radiotherapy plus CTLA-4 blockade in lung cancer (dated by TCRdb to 2016 to 2018). To prepare the library, the immunoSEQ multiplex PCR assay was applied. Not all clones reach the TCRdb copy of this immuneACCESS table, which keeps in-frame sequences only. Checked studies attribute under half of the gap to unresolved V genes and leave the rest unexplained. Within this sample are approximately 45,000 clones, with 63% of them counted one time only. The ten largest account for approximately 17% of the sample. Sequenced material: peripheral blood, taken from a patient treated with radiotherapy plus ipilimumab. These receptors all come from a human donor with non-small cell lung cancer who had a partial response to radiotherapy plus ipilimumab.

The rearrangement joins TRBV2 to TRBJ2-5, with D perhaps matching TRBD2 (5 bases). In germline, CDR1 is SNHLY, CDR2 FYNNEI. Deletions cut 6 bases from V and 5 bases from J, with 13 bases between. The CDR3 spans 13 residues. The CDR3 protein is CASRWSRRETQYF. As DNA, the CDR3 is TGTGCCAGCAGGTGGTCGCGGAGGGAGACCCAGTACTTC.

The V call is TRBV6-6, the J call TRBJ2-4; D is unclear. The CDR3 is made up of 15 amino acids. Trimming left V 5 bases short and J 3 bases short, with 14 bases between. Germline V gene lookup returns CDR1 MNHNY and CDR2 SVGAGI (reference sequence). The CDR3 nucleotides are TGTGCCAGCAGTGTATCGACTTCGATCAAAAACATTCAGTACTTC. Its protein is CASSVSTSIKNIQYF.

The chain employs TRBV5-6 and TRBJ2-3, with 8 bases that match TRBD1. Germline trimming cut 4 bases from V and 5 bases from J; bases unmatched to any gene: 6. Germline CDR1 and CDR2: SGHDT and YYEEEE. The CDR3 loop spans 14 amino acids. The CDR3 protein is CASSLTGAGDTQYF. The CDR3 DNA reads TGTGCCAGCAGCCTGACAGGGGCGGGAGATACGCAGTATTTT.

V and J are TRBV7-6 and TRBJ2-3; TRBD2 aligns across 12 bases. V lost 1 base, J lost 4 bases, and 3 bases stayed unmatched. The CDR3 consists of 16 residues. From germline, CDR1 is SGHVS and CDR2 FNYEAQ. CDR3 amino acids: CASSLELAGGPDTQYF. CDR3 coding DNA: TGTGCCAGCAGCTTAGAGCTAGCGGGGGGGCCAGATACGCAGTATTTT.

The CDR3 loop is CASSAETGAGTNEKLFF. The CDR3 nucleotides read TGTGCCAGCAGTGCGGAGACAGGGGCGGGTACTAATGAAAAACTGTTTTTT. The genes are TRBV6-1 and TRBJ1-4; the match to TRBD1 covers 8 bases. This CDR3 has 17 residues. V shed 4 bases and J 2 bases; nucleotides not matched to a gene: 9. Germline V CDR1 and CDR2: MNHNS, SASEGT.

This chain links TRBV7-2 with TRBJ1-3; D unresolved. CDR1 and CDR2 (germline): SGHTA, FQGNSA. V gave up 8 bases and J gave up 5 bases, with 7 bases separating them. This CDR3 has 11 residues. This CDR3 is CASGLRNTIYF. CDR3 sequence (DNA): TGTGCCAGCGGACTGAGAAACACCATATATTTT.

The rearrangement joins TRBV5-4 to TRBJ2-1, with TRBD2 identical over 8 bases. The germline gives CDR1 SGHNT, CDR2 YYREEE (reference sequence). The CDR3 length is 15 residues. Unmatched junction bases numbered 6, after V lost 0 bases and J lost 7 bases. Here the CDR3 DNA reads TGTGCCAGCAGCTTGGATTCGGGACTAGTTAATGAGCAGTTCTTC. Translating gives CASSLDSGLVNEQFF.

This rearrangement joins TRBV2 to TRBJ2-7; 12 nucleotides align to TRBD2. In germline, CDR1 is SNHLY, CDR2 FYNNEI. The CDR3 is 13 residues long. V was clipped by 4 bases and J by 7 bases; unmatched bases: 2. CDR3 coding DNA: TGTGCCAGCAGTGCGGGACTAGCGGGTGAGCAGTACTTC. It specifies CASSAGLAGEQYF.

The chain employs TRBV10-3 and TRBJ2-3; no firm D call. CDR3 length: 12 amino acids. CDR1 is ENHRY, CDR2 SYGVKD, per germline. V was trimmed by 4 bases and J by 3 bases, leaving 5 bases between them. The CDR3, as DNA: TGTGCCATCAGTGCTAAGACAGATACGCAGTATTTT. Protein sequence: CAISAKTDTQYF.

CDR3 in amino acids: CASSQDQGGTQYF. In nucleotides, the CDR3 is TGTGCCAGCAGCCAAGACCAGGGGGGTACCCAGTACTTC. V gene TRBV4-2 combines with J gene TRBJ2-5, with TRBD1 as a possible D gene (7 bases). Between the trimmed V and J ends, which lost 0 bases and 8 bases, there was a span of 10 bases. Germline values: CDR1 LGHNA, CDR2 YNFKEQ. The CDR3 has 13 residues.

The rearrangement links TRBV5-1 to TRBJ2-5, with 8 positions matching TRBD2. J gave up 0 bases and V 2 bases, and 12 bases lay outside the gene matches. The length of the CDR3 is 18 residues. Germline values: CDR1 SGHRS, CDR2 YFSETQ. The CDR3 DNA sequence: TGCGCCAGCAGCTTCAGGCCAGGGCTAGCGGGCCACCAAGAGACCCAGTACTTC. Translation: CASSFRPGLAGHQETQYF.

The gene calls are TRBV11-3 and TRBJ2-2; the D gene is possibly TRBD1 (5 bases). Between the trimmed V and J ends, which lost 3 bases and 1 base, there was a span of 9 bases. The CDR3 is 15 amino acids. Germline V gene sequence: CDR1 SGHNT, CDR2 YENEEA. CDR3 residues: CASSLTAQNTGELFF. The CDR3 DNA reads TGTGCCAGCAGCTTGACAGCTCAGAACACCGGGGAGCTGTTTTTT.

The chain couples TRBV20-1 to TRBJ2-3; D uncertain. Germline V gene sequence: CDR1 DFQATT, CDR2 SNEGSKA (reference sequence). This CDR3 is built from 11 residues. V was pared by 6 bases and J by 5 bases, with 9 bases between. The CDR3 DNA sequence: TGCAGTGCACTCGCTGGAGATACGCAGTATTTT. Residues: CSALAGDTQYF.

The rearrangement uses TRBV5-1 and TRBJ2-3, with D perhaps TRBD1 (5 bases). Per germline, CDR1 SGHRS and CDR2 YFSETQ. The V end was cut by 6 bases, the J end by 1 base, with 15 bases between. This CDR3 region has 15 residues. CDR3 sequence (DNA): TGCGCCAGCACCAGCTGGAAGACAGGCACAGATACGCAGTATTTT. It codes for CASTSWKTGTDTQYF.

The chain employs TRBV5-1 and TRBJ2-7, with D uncertain. CDR1 is SGHRS, CDR2 YFSETQ, per germline. The CDR3 loop spans 14 amino acids. Trimming left V 0 bases short and J 0 bases short, with 7 bases between. CDR3: CASSLAGSSYEQYF. The CDR3 nucleotides are TGCGCCAGCAGCTTGGCAGGTAGCTCCTACGAGCAGTACTTC.

A word on this clone: This CDR3 is also generated by other DNA sequences in the sample. The V gene is TRBV5-1, the J gene TRBJ2-7; weak D call: TRBD2 (5 bases). This CDR3 contains 14 residues. Trimming took off 3 bases at V and 0 bases at J, with 10 bases between the two ends. Germline assignment: CDR1 SGHRS and CDR2 YFSETQ. The CDR3, as DNA: TGCGCCAGCAGCTCAGGACTCAGCTCCTACGAGCAGTACTTC. Translated, it gives CASSSGLSSYEQYF.

The chain is built from TRBV11-2 and TRBJ1-3; 7 positions match TRBD1. Trimming removed 3 bases from V and 1 base from J; junction bases left unmatched: 6. The CDR3 contains 16 residues. Germline V gene lookup returns CDR1 SGHAT and CDR2 FQNNGV. CDR3 coding DNA: TGTGCCAGCAGCTTGGGACAGACCATTTCTGGAAACACCATATATTTT. Translated, it gives CASSLGQTISGNTIYF.

The chain joins TRBV21-1 to TRBJ1-6; the DNA was not used to check the table's D call, TRBD1. TRBV21-1 is labeled a pseudogene. There are 18 residues in the CDR3. CDR3 in amino acids: CASSNTWQGSSYNSPLHF. CDR3 DNA: TGTGCCAGCAGCAATACGTGGCAGGGCAGCTCCTATAATTCACCCCTCCACTTT.

Written as DNA, the CDR3 is TGTGCCAGCAGCTTAAACGGACAGGAAGGCTACACCTTC. Translation gives CASSLNGQEGYTF. The chain carries TRBV7-9 and TRBJ1-2, with 7 positions matching TRBD1. The CDR3 covers 13 residues. J gave up 8 bases and V 2 bases, and 5 bases lay outside the gene matches. CDR1 and CDR2 from the germline V gene are SEHNR and FQNEAQ (reference sequence).

This chain links TRBV7-8 with TRBJ2-5; TRBD2 agrees at 7 bases. The germline CDR1 and CDR2 sequences are SGHVS and FQNEAQ. The CDR3 loop spans 17 amino acids. With V trimmed by 6 bases and J by 5 bases, 18 bases remained unmatched. CDR3 in amino acids: CASSDGGTRDPRETQYF. The CDR3 DNA reads as TGTGCCAGCAGTGACGGGGGGACCCGGGACCCCCGTGAGACCCAGTACTTC.

In this sample, this clone is medium-sized. This chain joins TRBV7-8 and TRBJ1-2; no definite D call. Trimming took off 5 bases at V and 6 bases at J, with 19 bases between the two ends. CDR3 size: 15 residues. CDR1 is SGHVS, CDR2 FQNEAQ, per germline. CDR3 coding DNA: TGTGCCAGCAGCGAAGTGGATTGGGGAGCGGATGGCTACACCTTC. It translates to CASSEVDWGADGYTF. Complete variable domain (other parts from reference TRBV7-8 and TRBJ1-2): GAGVSQSPRYKVAKRGQDVALRCDPISGHVSLFWYQQALGQGPEFLTYFQNEAQLDKSGLPSDRFFAERPEGSVSTLKIQRTQQEDSAVYLCASSEVDWGADGYTFGSGTRLTVV.

The chain uses TRBV7-9 and TRBJ2-7; D is perhaps TRBD1 (5 bases). Germline loops: CDR1 SEHNR, CDR2 FQNEAQ (reference sequence). This CDR3 comprises 12 residues. V was clipped by 9 bases and J by 2 bases, with 11 bases between them. For the CDR3, the DNA is TGTGCCAGTAATGGGGCCACCTACGAGCAGTACTTC. Its translation: CASNGATYEQYF.

The rearrangement links TRBV5-1 to TRBJ1-6, with 9 positions matching TRBD1. After removal of 1 base from V and 6 bases from J, the junction contained 5 bases not matched to a gene. The germline V gene has CDR1 SGHRS and CDR2 YFSETQ. CDR3 length: 16 residues. CDR3 residues: CASSLTGGRFNSPLHF. DNA for the CDR3: TGCGCCAGCAGCTTGACAGGGGGCCGATTTAATTCACCCCTCCACTTT.

The V and J genes are TRBV10-2 and TRBJ2-1, with 11 bases matching TRBD2. Trimming took 5 bases from V and 7 from J; bases not matched to a gene: 4. The V gene's germline CDR1 is WSHSY and CDR2 SAAADI. The CDR3 extends over 14 amino acids. The CDR3 DNA is TGCGCCAGCAGTTCTAGCGGGAGGTCTAATGAGCAGTTCTTC. Amino acid sequence: CASSSSGRSNEQFF.

This clone appeared a single time. V is TRBV7-6 and J is TRBJ1-1; D unclear. Trimming took 1 base from V and 6 from J, leaving 15 bases between them. From germline, CDR1 is SGHVS and CDR2 FNYEAQ. The CDR3 is made up of 15 amino acids. The CDR3 loop reads CASSLGPSSTAEAFF. The CDR3 region has the DNA TGTGCCAGCAGCTTAGGCCCCTCTTCAACGGCTGAAGCTTTCTTT.

The chain uses TRBV5-6 and TRBJ1-2; no definite D call. The CDR3 runs 14 residues. In germline, CDR1 is SGHDT, CDR2 YYEEEE. Trimming took off 2 bases at V and 4 bases at J, with 12 bases between the two ends. CDR3 in amino acids: CASSLAPATYGYTF. The DNA for the CDR3 is TGTGCCAGCAGCTTAGCGCCGGCTACCTATGGCTACACCTTC.

The rearrangement uses TRBV5-4 and TRBJ2-7, with TRBD1 matching 9 bases. CDR3 length equals 15 residues. CDR1 is SGHNT, CDR2 YYREEE, per germline (reference sequence). V lost 4 bases, J lost 3 bases, and 8 bases stayed unmatched. CDR3: CASSVPGQGLYEQYF. As DNA, the CDR3 is TGTGCCAGCAGCGTGCCGGGACAGGGACTCTACGAGCAGTACTTC.

This clone was seen only a few times. The J gene is TRBJ2-7, the V gene TRBV9; 11 bases match TRBD1. The CDR3 loop spans 14 amino acids. V was pared by 7 bases and J by 6 bases, with 9 bases of the junction left unmatched. Germline loops: CDR1 SGDLS, CDR2 YYNGEE. The CDR3 DNA follows: TGTGCCAGCGCCACCGGGACAGGGGGAGCCGAGCAGTACTTC. Protein product: CASATGTGGAEQYF.

This rearrangement joins TRBV25-1 to TRBJ2-3; 12 bases agree with TRBD2. The CDR3 sequence is 17 residues long. After removal of 5 bases from V and 4 bases from J, the junction contained 10 bases not matched to a gene. From germline, CDR1 is MGHDK and CDR2 SYGVNS. In DNA form, the CDR3 reads TGTGCCAGCAGTTTTCGGACTAGCGGGATGGTAGCAGATACGCAGTATTTT. It translates to CASSFRTSGMVADTQYF.

The V gene is TRBV5-1, the J gene TRBJ2-5, with a tentative D call TRBD1 (5 bases). Trimming removed 0 bases from V and 5 bases from J, with 20 bases in between. Per germline, CDR1 SGHRS and CDR2 YFSETQ. The CDR3 consists of 17 residues. This CDR3 is CASSLVGGAASWETQYF. The CDR3 bases are TGCGCCAGCAGCTTGGTAGGTGGGGCAGCGTCCTGGGAGACCCAGTACTTC.

This chain joins TRBV6-6 and TRBJ2-5; maybe TRBD2 (5 bases). The CDR3 has 14 residues. V shed 0 bases and J shed 4 bases, with 9 bases lying between them. The germline V gene encodes CDR1 MNHNY and CDR2 SVGAGI (reference sequence). The CDR3 region has the DNA TGTGCCAGCAGTTACTCAAGACGGGGAGAGACCCAGTACTTC. Protein: CASSYSRRGETQYF.